This T cell receptor (beta chain) is from a study of CD8 T cells in ankylosing spondylitis. A quantitative 5'-RACE method, one with molecular barcodes, was used to make TCR beta libraries. TCRdb re-analysed the 5' RACE reads in MiXCR, keeping a single row per CDR3 protein. The table records some 840,000 distinct CDR3 sequences, about an eighth of them present only once. V dropped 5 bases and J dropped 5 bases, with 12 bases sitting between them. This CDR3 has 13 residues. The germline gives CDR1 SGHTA, CDR2 FQGTGA. Study results and caveats: Among TCR beta sequences, a motif of eight highly homologous variants appeared characteristic of ankylosing spondylitis blood. It was reported that disease-linked clones were significantly enriched in matched ankylosing spondylitis synovial fluid. Several of the motif variants were reported before in synovial fluid and blood from reactive arthritis.

This clonotype was recorded many times. Its target is unknown. The source of this sequence is a male donor with ankylosing spondylitis. The V gene is TRBV7-3, the J gene TRBJ1-1; D is ambiguous. The source material was blood, either unsorted or a sorted T cell fraction (not recorded which). In nucleotides, the CDR3 is TGTGCCAGCAGCCTCACAGACGGGACTGAAGCTTTCTTT. Translating it yields CASSLTDGTEAFF.